This TCR beta chain comes out of a study of blood T cell repertoires in COVID-19. CDR3 size: 13 residues. Germline V gene sequence: CDR1 WSHSY, CDR2 SAAADI. V was trimmed by 2 bases and J by 5 bases, leaving 9 bases between them. This clone appeared once. Measured with immunoSEQ multiplex PCR; TCRdb has only the in-frame clones, and not every one. The profile covers about 64,000 clones, with about three quarters appearing a single time and roughly 5% taken by the ten largest. Sample: peripheral blood. The genes are TRBV10-2 and TRBJ2-5; D gene uncertain. The TCR sequence derives from a human donor in a cohort sampled during active COVID-19. CDR3 DNA: TGCGCCAGCAGTGAGGTCCCCCGGGAGACCCAGTACTTC. As protein: CASSEVPRETQYF.